This TCR beta chain was recorded in a study of cytomegalovirus exposure and HLA in healthy donors. Across the whole study: There were 100 million to 130 million unique TCR beta sequences, drawn from about 190 million T cells, in an earlier analysis. Study-wide results and caveats: The availability of immune exposure information extended only to CMV serostatus. Later genetic work tied a missense DCLRE1C variant to beta-chain V and J trimming. A later analysis reportedly found that, within productive TCRs, an Asian-associated ancestry cluster had fewer N-insertions than the mean observed across the roughly 700 donors.

The CDR3 is made up of 15 amino acids. V lost 1 base and J lost 6; bases outside the gene matches: 4. Germline loops: CDR1 SEHNR, CDR2 FQNEAQ (reference sequence). As for this clone: Its antigen is unknown.

PCR primers comprised 60 Vbeta and 13 Jbeta primers. Assay: immunoSEQ multiplex PCR; the TCRdb copy retains only in-frame clones and omits some. Found here are about 130,000 clones, approximately 81% of them singletons; the top ten hold approximately 4%. The chain carries TRBV7-9 and TRBJ2-1, with 9 bases aligning to TRBD2. The sequence was collected from a man aged 18 to 30 in good health and CMV-seropositive. Sequenced: PBMCs. CDR3 nucleotides: TGTGCCAGCAGCTTAGTGACTAGCGGAGGCAATGAGCAGTTCTTC. It is translated as CASSLVTSGGNEQFF.